This T cell receptor beta chain is drawn from a study of monozygotic twins with inflammatory bowel disease. For each CDR3 protein, TCRdb gives one entry from its re-call of the 5' RACE reads, without DNA. This sample's clone table lists nearly 450,000 distinct CDR3 sequences. Germline V gene lookup returns CDR1 KGHSH and CDR2 LQKENI. The length of the CDR3 is 14 residues. The V and J genes are TRBV18 and TRBJ2-1; TCRdb lists TRBD2, though no DNA is available to test this call. Sequenced input: blood. The clonotype comes from a human donor with ulcerative colitis or Crohn's disease, or a healthy co-twin of an affected twin (not recorded which). The CDR3 region is CASSGTSGSNEQFF.